Included here is one TCR beta chain sequence, with context. This sample's time point: patch test 1, 2 weeks after DPC sensitization. Described treatment: therapeutic diphenylcyclopropenone sensitization with weekly scalp DPC. This entry belongs to a study of human T cells and chemical hapten exposure. TCRdb re-called the RACE reads through MiXCR, storing one row per CDR3 protein. Here the sample spans 150,000 to 200,000 distinct CDR3 sequences, roughly 15% being singletons. Sequenced here: whole blood, sampled in connection with sensitization to the hapten diphenylcyclopropenone (DPC). This TCR derives from a woman aged 30 to 39 with alopecia areata. Some clones in this sample may be carry-over from other donors' samples.

CDR3 region: CASSRLGGVTNEQFF. As DNA, the CDR3 is TGTGCCAGCAGCAGACTTGGCGGGGTTACCAATGAGCAGTTCTTC. This chain connects TRBV7-9 to TRBJ2-1; the D gene is possibly TRBD2 (6 bases). Germline V CDR1 and CDR2: SEHNR, FQNEAQ (reference sequence). The CDR3 loop spans 15 amino acids. V lost 5 bases and J lost 6, with 17 bases in between.